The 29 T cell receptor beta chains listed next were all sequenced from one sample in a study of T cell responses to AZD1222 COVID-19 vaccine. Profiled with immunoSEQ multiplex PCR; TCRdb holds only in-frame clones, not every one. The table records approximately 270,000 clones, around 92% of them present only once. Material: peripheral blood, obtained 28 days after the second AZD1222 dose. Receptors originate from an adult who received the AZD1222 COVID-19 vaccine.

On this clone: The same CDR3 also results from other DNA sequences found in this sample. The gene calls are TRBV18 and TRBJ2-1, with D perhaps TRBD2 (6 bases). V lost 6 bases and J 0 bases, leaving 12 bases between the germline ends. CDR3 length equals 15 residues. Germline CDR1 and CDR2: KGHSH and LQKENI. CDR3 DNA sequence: TGTGCCAGCTCGCCTAGCGTAAGCTCCTACAATGAGCAGTTCTTC. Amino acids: CASSPSVSSYNEQFF.

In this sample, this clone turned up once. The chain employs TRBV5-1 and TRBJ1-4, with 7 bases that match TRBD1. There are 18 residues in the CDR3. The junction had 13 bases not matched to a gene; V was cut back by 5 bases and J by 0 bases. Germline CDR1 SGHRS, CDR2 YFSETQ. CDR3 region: CASSQTGASKATNEKLFF. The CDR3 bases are TGCGCCAGCAGTCAAACAGGGGCTTCCAAAGCAACTAATGAAAAACTGTTTTTT.

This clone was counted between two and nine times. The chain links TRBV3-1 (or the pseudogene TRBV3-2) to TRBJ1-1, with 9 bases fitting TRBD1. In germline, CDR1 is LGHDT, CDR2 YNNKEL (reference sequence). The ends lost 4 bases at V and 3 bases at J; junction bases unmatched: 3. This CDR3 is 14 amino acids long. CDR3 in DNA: TGTGCCAGCAGCCGAACAGGGGGCTACACTGAAGCTTTCTTT. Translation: CASSRTGGYTEAFF.

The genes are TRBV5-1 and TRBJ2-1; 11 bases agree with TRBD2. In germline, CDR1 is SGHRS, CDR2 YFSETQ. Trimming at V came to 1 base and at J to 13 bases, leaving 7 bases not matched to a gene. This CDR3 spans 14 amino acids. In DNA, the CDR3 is TGCGCCAGCAGCTTGCAGACTAGCGGGGCCCAACAGTTCTTC. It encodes CASSLQTSGAQQFF.

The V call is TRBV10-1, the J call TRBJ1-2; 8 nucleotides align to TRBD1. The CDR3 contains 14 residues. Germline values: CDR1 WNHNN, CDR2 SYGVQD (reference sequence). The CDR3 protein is CALPGQVGGYGYTF. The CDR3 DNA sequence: TGCGCTTTACCGGGACAGGTAGGGGGCTATGGCTACACCTTC.

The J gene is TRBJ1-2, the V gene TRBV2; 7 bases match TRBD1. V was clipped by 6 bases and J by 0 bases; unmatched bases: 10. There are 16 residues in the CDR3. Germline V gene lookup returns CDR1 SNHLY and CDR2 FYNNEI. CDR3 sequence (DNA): TGTGCCAGCAGGCAGGGGGGGCCGGTCCCTAACTATGGCTACACCTTC. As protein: CASRQGGPVPNYGYTF.

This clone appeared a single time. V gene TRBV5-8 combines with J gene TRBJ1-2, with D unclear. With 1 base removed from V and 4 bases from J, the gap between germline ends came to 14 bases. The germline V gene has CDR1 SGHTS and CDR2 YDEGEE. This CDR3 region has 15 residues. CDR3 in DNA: TGTGCCAGCAGCTTGAACCAACCGGGTATCTATGGCTACACCTTC. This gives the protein CASSLNQPGIYGYTF. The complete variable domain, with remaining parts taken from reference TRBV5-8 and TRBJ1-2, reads EAGVTQSPTHLIKTRGQQATLRCSPISGHTSVYWYQQALGLGLQFLLWYDEGEERNRGNFPPRFSGRQFPNYSSELNVNALELEDSALYLCASSLNQPGIYGYTFGSGTRLTVV.

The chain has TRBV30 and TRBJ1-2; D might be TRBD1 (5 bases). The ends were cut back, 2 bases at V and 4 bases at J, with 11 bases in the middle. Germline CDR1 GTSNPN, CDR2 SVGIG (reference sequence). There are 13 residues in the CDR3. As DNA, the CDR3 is TGTGCCTGGAGTACCCCAGGGCTCTATGGCTACACCTTC. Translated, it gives CAWSTPGLYGYTF.

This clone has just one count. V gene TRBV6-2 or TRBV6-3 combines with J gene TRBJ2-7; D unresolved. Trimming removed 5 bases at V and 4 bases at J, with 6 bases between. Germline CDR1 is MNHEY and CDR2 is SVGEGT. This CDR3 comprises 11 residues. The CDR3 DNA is TGTGCCAGCAGTCTTCAATACGAGCAGTACTTC. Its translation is CASSLQYEQYF.

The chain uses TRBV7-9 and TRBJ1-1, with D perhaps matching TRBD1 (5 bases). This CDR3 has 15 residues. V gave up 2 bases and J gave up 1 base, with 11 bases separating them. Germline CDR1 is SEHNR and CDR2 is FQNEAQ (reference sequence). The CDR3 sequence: CASSLSLGPNTEAFF. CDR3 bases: TGTGCCAGCAGCTTATCTTTGGGGCCGAACACTGAAGCTTTCTTT.

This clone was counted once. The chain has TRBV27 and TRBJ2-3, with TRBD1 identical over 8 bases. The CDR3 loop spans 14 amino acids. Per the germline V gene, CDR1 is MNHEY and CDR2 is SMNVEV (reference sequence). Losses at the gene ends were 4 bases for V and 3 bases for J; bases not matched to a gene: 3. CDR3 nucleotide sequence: TGTGCCAGCAGTTGGCAGGGGGCAACAGATACGCAGTATTTT. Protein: CASSWQGATDTQYF.

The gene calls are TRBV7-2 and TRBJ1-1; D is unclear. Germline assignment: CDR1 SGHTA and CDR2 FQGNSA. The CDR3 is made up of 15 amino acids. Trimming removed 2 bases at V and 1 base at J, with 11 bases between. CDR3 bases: TGTGCCAGCAGCTTACATGAGGGAAAGAACACTGAAGCTTTCTTT. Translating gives CASSLHEGKNTEAFF. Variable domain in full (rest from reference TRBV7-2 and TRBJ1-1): GAGVSQSPSNKVTEKGKDVELRCDPISGHTALYWYRQSLGQGLEFLIYFQGNSAPDKSGLPSDRFSAERTGGSVSTLTIQRTQQEDSAVYLCASSLHEGKNTEAFFGQGTRLTVV.

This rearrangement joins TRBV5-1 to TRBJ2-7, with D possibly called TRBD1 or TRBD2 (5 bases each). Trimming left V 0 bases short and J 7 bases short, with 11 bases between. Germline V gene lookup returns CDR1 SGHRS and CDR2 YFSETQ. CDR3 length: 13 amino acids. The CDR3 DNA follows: TGCGCCAGCAGCTTGGATCCAGGGAGTGAGCAGTACTTC. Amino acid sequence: CASSLDPGSEQYF. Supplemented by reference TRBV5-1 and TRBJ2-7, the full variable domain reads KAGVTQTPRYLIKTRGQQVTLSCSPISGHRSVSWYQQTPGQGLQFLFEYFSETQRNKGNFPGRFSGRQFSNSRSEMNVSTLELGDSALYLCASSLDPGSEQYFGPGTRLTVT.

CDR3 sequence (DNA): TGTGCCACCAGCAGAGGTGTGGACGGGGCCTACGAGCAGTACTTC. Residues: CATSRGVDGAYEQYF. This rearrangement joins TRBV15 to TRBJ2-7, with a possible D match to TRBD2 (5 bases). Germline CDR1 and CDR2: LNHNV and YYDKDF (reference sequence). Between the trimmed V and J ends, which lost 1 base and 2 bases, there was a span of 12 bases. CDR3 length: 15 amino acids.

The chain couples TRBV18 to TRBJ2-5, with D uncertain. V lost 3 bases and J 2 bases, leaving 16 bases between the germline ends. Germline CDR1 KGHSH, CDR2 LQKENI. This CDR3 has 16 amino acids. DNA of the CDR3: TGTGCCAGCTCACCTCCGTACGCCGGTGATCAAGAGACCCAGTACTTC. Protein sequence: CASSPPYAGDQETQYF.

The CDR3 is CASSQADRAYEQYF. The CDR3, as DNA: TGTGCCAGCAGCCAAGCGGACAGGGCCTACGAGCAGTACTTC. This chain joins TRBV4-2 and TRBJ2-7, with TRBD1 matching over 8 bases. The CDR3 has 14 residues. Germline V gene lookup returns CDR1 LGHNA and CDR2 YNFKEQ. V was pared by 1 base and J by 2 bases, with 1 base of the junction left unmatched.

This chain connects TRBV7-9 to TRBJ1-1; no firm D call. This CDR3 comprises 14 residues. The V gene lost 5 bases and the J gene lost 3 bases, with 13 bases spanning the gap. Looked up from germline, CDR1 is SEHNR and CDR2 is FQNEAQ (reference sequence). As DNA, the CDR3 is TGTGCCAGCAGCCCCCTTGTGTTGGACACTGAAGCTTTCTTT. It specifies CASSPLVLDTEAFF.

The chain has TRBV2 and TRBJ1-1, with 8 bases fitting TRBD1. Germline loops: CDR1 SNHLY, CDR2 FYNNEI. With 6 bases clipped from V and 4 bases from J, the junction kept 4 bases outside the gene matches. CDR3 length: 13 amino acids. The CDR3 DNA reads TGTGCCAGCAGGGACAGGGTGGCCACTGAAGCTTTCTTT. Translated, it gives CASRDRVATEAFF.

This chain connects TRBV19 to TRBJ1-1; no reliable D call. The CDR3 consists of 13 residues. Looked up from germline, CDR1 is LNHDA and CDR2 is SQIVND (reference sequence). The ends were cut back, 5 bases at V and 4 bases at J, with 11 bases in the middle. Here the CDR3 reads CASSAGGATEAFF. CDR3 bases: TGTGCCAGTAGTGCTGGAGGAGCCACTGAAGCTTTCTTT.

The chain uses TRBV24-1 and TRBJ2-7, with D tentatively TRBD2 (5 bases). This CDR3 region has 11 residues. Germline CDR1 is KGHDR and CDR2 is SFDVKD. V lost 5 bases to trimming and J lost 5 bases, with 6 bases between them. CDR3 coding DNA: TGTGCCACCAGTGGGGGAGACGAGCAGTACTTC. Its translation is CATSGGDEQYF.

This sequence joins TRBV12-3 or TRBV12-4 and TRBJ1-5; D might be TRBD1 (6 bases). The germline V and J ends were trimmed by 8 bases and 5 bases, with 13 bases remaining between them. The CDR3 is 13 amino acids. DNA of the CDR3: TGTGCCAGCCTACAGGGAGAGGATCAGCCCCAGCATTTT. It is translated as CASLQGEDQPQHF.

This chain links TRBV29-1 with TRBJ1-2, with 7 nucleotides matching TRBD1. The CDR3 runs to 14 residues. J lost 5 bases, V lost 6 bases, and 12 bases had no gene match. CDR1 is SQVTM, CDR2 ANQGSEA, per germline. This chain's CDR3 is CSVREGGAGYGYTF. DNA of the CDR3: TGCAGCGTCCGGGAAGGGGGCGCCGGGTATGGCTACACCTTC. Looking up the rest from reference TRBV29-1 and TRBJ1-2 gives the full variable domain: SAVISQKPSRDICQRGTSLTIQCQVDSQVTMMFWYRQQPGQSLTLIATANQGSEATYESGFVIDKFPISRPNLTFSTLTVSNMSPEDSSIYLCSVREGGAGYGYTFGSGTRLTVV.

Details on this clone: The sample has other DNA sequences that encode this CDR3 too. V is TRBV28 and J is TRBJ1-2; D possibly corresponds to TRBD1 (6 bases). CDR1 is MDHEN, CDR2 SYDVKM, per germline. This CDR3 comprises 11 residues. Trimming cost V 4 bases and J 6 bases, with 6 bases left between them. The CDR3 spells CASSYRDGYTF. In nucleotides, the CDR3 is TGTGCCAGCAGTTACAGGGATGGCTACACCTTC.

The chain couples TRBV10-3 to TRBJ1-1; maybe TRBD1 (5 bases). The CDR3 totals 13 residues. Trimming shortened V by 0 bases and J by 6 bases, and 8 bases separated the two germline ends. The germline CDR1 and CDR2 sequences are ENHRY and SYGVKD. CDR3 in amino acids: CAISESGHPEAFF. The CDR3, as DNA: TGTGCCATCAGTGAGTCAGGACATCCTGAAGCTTTCTTT.

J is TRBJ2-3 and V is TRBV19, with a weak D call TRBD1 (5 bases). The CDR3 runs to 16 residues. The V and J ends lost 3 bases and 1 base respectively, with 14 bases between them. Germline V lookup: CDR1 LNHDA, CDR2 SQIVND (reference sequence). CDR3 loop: CASSMDTLRGTDTQYF. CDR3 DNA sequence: TGTGCCAGTAGTATGGACACCCTCCGGGGCACAGATACGCAGTATTTT.

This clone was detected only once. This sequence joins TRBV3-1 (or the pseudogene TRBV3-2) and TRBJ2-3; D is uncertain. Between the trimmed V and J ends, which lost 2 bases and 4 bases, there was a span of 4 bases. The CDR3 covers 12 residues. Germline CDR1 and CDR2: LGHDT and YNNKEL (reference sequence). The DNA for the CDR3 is TGTGCCAGCAGCCAACCGGCAGATACGCAGTATTTT. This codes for CASSQPADTQYF.

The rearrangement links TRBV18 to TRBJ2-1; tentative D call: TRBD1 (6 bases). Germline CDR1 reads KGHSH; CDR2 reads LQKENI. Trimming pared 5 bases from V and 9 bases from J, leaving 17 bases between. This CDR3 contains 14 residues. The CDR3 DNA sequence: TGTGCCAGCTCAAGGGACACCGGGGATGGTGAGCAGTTCTTC. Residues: CASSRDTGDGEQFF. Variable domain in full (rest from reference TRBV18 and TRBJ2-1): NAGVMQNPRHLVRRRGQEARLRCSPMKGHSHVYWYRQLPEEGLKFMVYLQKENIIDESGMPKERFSAEFPKEGPSILRIQQVVRGDSAAYFCASSRDTGDGEQFFGPGTRLTVL.

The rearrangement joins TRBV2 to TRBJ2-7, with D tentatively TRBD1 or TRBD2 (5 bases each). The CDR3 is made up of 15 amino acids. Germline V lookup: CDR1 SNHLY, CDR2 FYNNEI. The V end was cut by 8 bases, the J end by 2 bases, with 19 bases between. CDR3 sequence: CASGGLGQSTYEQYF. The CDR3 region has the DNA TGTGCCAGCGGGGGATTAGGTCAGTCCACCTACGAGCAGTACTTC.

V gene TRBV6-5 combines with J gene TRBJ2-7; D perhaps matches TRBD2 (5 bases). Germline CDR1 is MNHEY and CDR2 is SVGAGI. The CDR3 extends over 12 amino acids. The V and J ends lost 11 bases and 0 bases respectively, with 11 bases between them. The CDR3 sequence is CASAGSSYEQYF. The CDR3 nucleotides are TGTGCCTCGGCGGGCAGCTCCTACGAGCAGTACTTC.